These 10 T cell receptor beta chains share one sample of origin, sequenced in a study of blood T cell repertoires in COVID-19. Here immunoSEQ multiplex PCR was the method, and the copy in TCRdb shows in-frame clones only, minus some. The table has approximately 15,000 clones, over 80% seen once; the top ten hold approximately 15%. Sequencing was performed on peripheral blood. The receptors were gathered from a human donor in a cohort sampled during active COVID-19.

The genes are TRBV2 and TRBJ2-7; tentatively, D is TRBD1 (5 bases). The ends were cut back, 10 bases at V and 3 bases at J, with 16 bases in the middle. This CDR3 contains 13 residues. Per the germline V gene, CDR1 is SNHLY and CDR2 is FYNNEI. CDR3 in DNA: TGTGCCACCGCAGGGCTCGGGCGCTACGAGCAGTACTTC. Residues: CATAGLGRYEQYF. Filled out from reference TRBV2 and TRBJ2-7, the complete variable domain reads EPEVTQTPSHQVTQMGQEVILRCVPISNHLYFYWYRQILGQKVEFLVSFYNNEISEKSEIFDDQFSVERPDGSNFTLKIRSTKLEDSAMYFCATAGLGRYEQYFGPGTRLTVT.

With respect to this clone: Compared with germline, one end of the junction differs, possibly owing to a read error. The CDR3 nucleotides are TGTGCTAGCAGCTTATTTCAAAGCGGCGGCACTGAAGCTTTCTTT. Protein: CASSLFQSGGTEAFF. This chain links TRBV7-7 with TRBJ1-1; D is unclear. This CDR3 comprises 15 residues. Germline values: CDR1 SSHAT, CDR2 FNYEAQ (reference sequence).

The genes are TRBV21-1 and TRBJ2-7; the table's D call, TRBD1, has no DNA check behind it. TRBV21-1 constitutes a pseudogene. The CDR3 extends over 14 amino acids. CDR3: CASSAPGQGYEQYF. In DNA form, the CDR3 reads TGTGCCAGCAGCGCCCCGGGACAGGGATACGAGCAGTACTTC.

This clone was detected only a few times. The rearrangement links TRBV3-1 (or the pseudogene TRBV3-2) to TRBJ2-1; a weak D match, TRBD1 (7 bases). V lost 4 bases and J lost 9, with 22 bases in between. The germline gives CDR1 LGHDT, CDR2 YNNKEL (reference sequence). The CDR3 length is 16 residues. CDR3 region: CASSLTYRGAGGEQFF. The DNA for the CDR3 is TGTGCCAGCAGCCTCACTTACAGGGGCGCCGGGGGTGAGCAGTTCTTC.

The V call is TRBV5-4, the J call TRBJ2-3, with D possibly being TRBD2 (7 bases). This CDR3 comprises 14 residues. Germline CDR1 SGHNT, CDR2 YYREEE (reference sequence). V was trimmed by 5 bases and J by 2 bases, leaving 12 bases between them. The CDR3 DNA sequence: TGTGCCAGCAGACCGGGGGGCTCCACAGATACGCAGTATTTT. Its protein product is CASRPGGSTDTQYF.

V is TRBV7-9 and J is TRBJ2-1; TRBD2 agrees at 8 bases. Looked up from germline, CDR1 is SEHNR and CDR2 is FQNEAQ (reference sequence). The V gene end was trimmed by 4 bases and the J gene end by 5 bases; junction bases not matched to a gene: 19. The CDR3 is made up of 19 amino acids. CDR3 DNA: TGTGCCAGCAGCTCCCCACTTGGCGGGAGGTTGAGAGGGCACAATGAGCAGTTCTTC. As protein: CASSSPLGGRLRGHNEQFF.

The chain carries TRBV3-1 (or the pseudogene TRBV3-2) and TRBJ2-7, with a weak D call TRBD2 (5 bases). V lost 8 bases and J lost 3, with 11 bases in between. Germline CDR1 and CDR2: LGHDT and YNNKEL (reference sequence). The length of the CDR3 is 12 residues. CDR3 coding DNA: TGTGCCAGCTCTCGGGGAATCTACGAGCAGTACTTC. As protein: CASSRGIYEQYF.

The chain's CDR3 is CASSPTGIWNEQFF. The CDR3 DNA sequence: TGTGCCAGCAGCCCGACAGGGATTTGGAATGAGCAGTTCTTC. The V and J genes are TRBV6-2 or TRBV6-3 and TRBJ2-1; 7 bases map to TRBD1. Germline V gene lookup returns CDR1 MNHEY and CDR2 SVGEGT. The V gene end was trimmed by 6 bases and the J gene end by 7 bases; junction bases not matched to a gene: 9. This CDR3 contains 14 residues.

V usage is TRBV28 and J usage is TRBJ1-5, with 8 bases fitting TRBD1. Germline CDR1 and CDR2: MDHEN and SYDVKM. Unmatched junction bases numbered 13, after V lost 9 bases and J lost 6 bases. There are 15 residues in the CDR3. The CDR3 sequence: CASWSPGQVIQPQHF. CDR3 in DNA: TGTGCCAGTTGGTCCCCGGGACAGGTGATTCAGCCCCAGCATTTT.

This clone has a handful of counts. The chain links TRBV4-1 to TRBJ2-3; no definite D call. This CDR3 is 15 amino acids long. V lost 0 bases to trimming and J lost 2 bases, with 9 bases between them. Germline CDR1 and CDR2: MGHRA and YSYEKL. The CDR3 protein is CASSQDPGPTDTQYF. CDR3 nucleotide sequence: TGCGCCAGCAGCCAAGATCCTGGGCCCACAGATACGCAGTATTTT.